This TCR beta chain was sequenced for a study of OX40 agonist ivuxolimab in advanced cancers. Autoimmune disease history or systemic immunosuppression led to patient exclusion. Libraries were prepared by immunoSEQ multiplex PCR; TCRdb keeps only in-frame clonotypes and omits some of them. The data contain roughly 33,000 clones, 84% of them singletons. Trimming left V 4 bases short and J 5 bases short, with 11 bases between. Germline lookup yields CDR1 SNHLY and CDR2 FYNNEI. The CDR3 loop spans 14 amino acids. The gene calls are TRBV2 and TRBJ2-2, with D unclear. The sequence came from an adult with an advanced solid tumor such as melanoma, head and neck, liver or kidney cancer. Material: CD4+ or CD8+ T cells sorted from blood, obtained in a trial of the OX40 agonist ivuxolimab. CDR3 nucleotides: TGTGCCAGCAGTGGCCTACGGTCGACCGGGGAGCTGTTTTTT. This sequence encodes CASSGLRSTGELFF.